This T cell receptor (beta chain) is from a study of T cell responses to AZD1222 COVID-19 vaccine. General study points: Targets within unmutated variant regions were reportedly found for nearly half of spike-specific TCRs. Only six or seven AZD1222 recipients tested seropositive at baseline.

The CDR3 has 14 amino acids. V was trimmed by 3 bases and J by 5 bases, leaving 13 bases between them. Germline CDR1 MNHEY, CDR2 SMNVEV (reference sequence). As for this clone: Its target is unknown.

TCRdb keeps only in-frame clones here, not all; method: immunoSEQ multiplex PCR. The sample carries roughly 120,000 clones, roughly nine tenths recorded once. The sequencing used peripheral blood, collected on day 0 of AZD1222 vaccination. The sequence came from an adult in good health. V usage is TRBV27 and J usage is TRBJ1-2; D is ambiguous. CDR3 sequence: CASSLSLQAYGYTF. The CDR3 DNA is TGTGCCAGCAGTTTGTCCCTCCAGGCGTATGGCTACACCTTC.